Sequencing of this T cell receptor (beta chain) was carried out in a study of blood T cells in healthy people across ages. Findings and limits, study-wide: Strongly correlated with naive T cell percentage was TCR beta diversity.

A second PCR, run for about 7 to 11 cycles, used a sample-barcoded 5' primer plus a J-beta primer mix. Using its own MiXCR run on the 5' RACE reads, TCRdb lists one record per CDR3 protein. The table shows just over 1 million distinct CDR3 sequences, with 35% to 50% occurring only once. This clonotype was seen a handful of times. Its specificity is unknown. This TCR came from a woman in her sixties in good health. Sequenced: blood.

The CDR3 sequence is CATTGQGENEQFF. The CDR3 DNA reads as TGCGCCACCACCGGACAGGGAGAGAATGAGCAGTTCTTC. The V gene is TRBV5-1, the J gene TRBJ2-1; 8 bases align to TRBD1. Germline loops: CDR1 SGHRS, CDR2 YFSETQ. Trimming cost V 9 bases and J 7 bases; bases outside gene matches: 9. The length of the CDR3 is 13 residues.